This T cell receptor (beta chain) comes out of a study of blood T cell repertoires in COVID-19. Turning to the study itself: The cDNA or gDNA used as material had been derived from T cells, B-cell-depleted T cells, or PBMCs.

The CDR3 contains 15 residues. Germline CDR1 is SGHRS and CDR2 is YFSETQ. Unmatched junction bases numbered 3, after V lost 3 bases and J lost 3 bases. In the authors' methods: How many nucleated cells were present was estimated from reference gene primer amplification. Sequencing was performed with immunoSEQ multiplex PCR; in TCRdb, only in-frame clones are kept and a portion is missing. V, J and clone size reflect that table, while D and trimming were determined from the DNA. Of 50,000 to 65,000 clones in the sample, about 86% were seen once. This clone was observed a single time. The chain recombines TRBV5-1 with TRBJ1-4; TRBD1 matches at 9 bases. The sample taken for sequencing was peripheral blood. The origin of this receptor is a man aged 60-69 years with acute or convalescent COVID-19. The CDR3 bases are TGCGCCAGCAGCTGGGGACAGGGAGCTAATGAAAAACTGTTTTTT. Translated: CASSWGQGANEKLFF.